A single sample gave rise to the 21 T cell receptor beta chains below, sequenced in a study of blood T cells in healthy people across ages. With a J-beta primer mix and a sample-barcoded 5' primer, a second PCR ran roughly 6 to 12 cycles. TCRdb ran MiXCR on the 5' RACE reads and lists one entry per CDR3 protein. The data hold around 870,000 distinct CDR3 sequences, with about 28% observed a single time. Input material: blood. The receptors derive from an elderly woman in good health.

There are many counts of this clonotype. The CDR3 reads CASSSDSIGNSPLHF. CDR3 sequence (DNA): TGTGCCAGCAGTTCGGACTCTATAGGCAATTCACCCCTCCACTTT. The chain is built from TRBV27 and TRBJ1-6; D remains unclear. This CDR3 contains 15 residues. The germline V and J ends were trimmed by 4 bases and 7 bases, with 14 bases remaining between them. CDR1 and CDR2 from the germline V gene are MNHEY and SMNVEV (reference sequence).

This clonotype appeared many times. V gene TRBV10-3 combines with J gene TRBJ1-5, with D unclear. Germline V lookup: CDR1 ENHRY, CDR2 SYGVKD. The CDR3 has 14 residues. V dropped 6 bases and J dropped 3 bases, with 12 bases sitting between them. In DNA form, the CDR3 reads TGTGCCATCAGAGAAAATTCCGCCAATCAGCCCCAGCATTTT. Residues: CAIRENSANQPQHF.

At least ten counts were recorded for this clonotype. V gene TRBV5-5 combines with J gene TRBJ2-7; D perhaps matches TRBD1 (5 bases). V was shortened by 4 bases and J by 2 bases, with 13 bases between the two germline ends. The CDR3 totals 14 residues. Germline V gene data show CDR1 as SGHKS and CDR2 as YYEKEE (reference sequence). The CDR3 sequence is CASSEWGVTYEQYF. For the CDR3, the DNA is TGTGCCAGCAGCGAATGGGGCGTCACCTACGAGCAGTACTTC.

V and J are TRBV6-2 or TRBV6-3 and TRBJ1-5; D is uncertain. The CDR3 sequence is 14 residues long. Germline V CDR1 and CDR2: MNHEY, SVGEGT. Trimming shortened V by 0 bases and J by 9 bases, and 12 bases separated the two germline ends. For the CDR3, the DNA is TGTGCCAGCAGTTACTCGAGTGAGAGTGGGCCCCAGCATTTT. Translating it yields CASSYSSESGPQHF.

This clonotype was detected many times. This chain joins TRBV7-2 and TRBJ2-3, with D perhaps matching TRBD1 (6 bases). With 6 bases removed from V and 8 bases from J, the gap between germline ends came to 18 bases. Germline CDR1 reads SGHTA; CDR2 reads FQGNSA. This CDR3 is built from 14 residues. As DNA, the CDR3 is TGTGCCAGCAGACGATCCCTAGCAGGGGCTACGCAGTATTTT. It translates to CASRRSLAGATQYF.

As concerns this clonotype: The conserved closing phenylalanine or tryptophan is absent in this CDR3, likely reflecting a read error. The V and J genes are TRBV5-5 and TRBJ2-3, with a possible D match to TRBD1 (6 bases). With 0 bases removed from V and 3 bases from J, the gap between germline ends came to 17 bases. The CDR3 runs to 17 residues. The germline V gene has CDR1 SGHKS and CDR2 YYEKEE (reference sequence). CDR3 region: CASSLAGTRRGTDTQYC. Here the CDR3 DNA reads TGTGCCAGCAGCTTGGCCGGGACGAGAAGGGGGACAGATACGCAGTATTGT.

This clonotype was counted between two and nine times. This clone may be a read error of a much larger clone one base away. The chain uses TRBV10-3 and TRBJ2-1; D remains ambiguous. The J call may be mistaken, given a closer DNA end match to TRBJ2-7. This CDR3 has 12 residues. Germline V CDR1 and CDR2: ENHRY, SYGVKD. This CDR3 is CAIKGEYNEQYF. CDR3 nucleotides: TGTGCCATCAAAGGTGAATACAATGAGCAGTACTTC.

This clonotype was picked up many times. V gene TRBV20-1 combines with J gene TRBJ1-4, with D possibly TRBD1 on 6 matching bases. The CDR3 is 16 residues long. Per germline, CDR1 DFQATT and CDR2 SNEGSKA (reference sequence). Between the trimmed V and J ends, which lost 0 bases and 5 bases, there was a span of 16 bases. The CDR3 DNA reads TGCAGTGCTAGAGACCCCCCGGGGAGGGGGAATGAAAAACTGTTTTTT. This encodes CSARDPPGRGNEKLFF.

The table lists this clonotype with many counts. This rearrangement joins TRBV20-1 to TRBJ1-2; 8 bases fit TRBD1. There are 16 residues in the CDR3. Germline assignment: CDR1 DFQATT and CDR2 SNEGSKA (reference sequence). V dropped 1 base and J dropped 4; count of bases not matched to a gene: 11. The CDR3 sequence: CSARAGAGGFGYGYTF. CDR3 coding DNA: TGCAGTGCTAGAGCGGGGGCAGGGGGCTTTGGCTATGGCTACACCTTC.

This clonotype was observed a handful of times. The chain couples TRBV14 to TRBJ2-5, with 10 bases lining up with TRBD1. CDR3 length: 14 residues. Per the germline V gene, CDR1 is SGHDN and CDR2 is FVKESK. The trim removed 2 bases at V and 7 bases at J, leaving 4 bases unmatched. CDR3 coding DNA: TGTGCCAGCAGCCAACTTGGACAGGGGGGGACCCAGTACTTC. This gives the protein CASSQLGQGGTQYF.

The gene calls are TRBV4-3 and TRBJ2-2; D may be TRBD2 (6 bases). The CDR3 runs to 17 residues. In germline, CDR1 is LGHNA, CDR2 YSLEER. The V and J ends lost 0 bases and 1 base respectively, with 12 bases between them. The CDR3: CASSQDRDSGNTGELFF. CDR3 bases: TGCGCCAGCAGCCAAGATCGAGATAGCGGGAACACCGGGGAGCTGTTTTTT.

At least ten counts were recorded for this clonotype. V and J are TRBV27 and TRBJ2-3; D unresolved. Looked up from germline, CDR1 is MNHEY and CDR2 is SMNVEV (reference sequence). The CDR3 has 14 residues. V shed 0 bases and J shed 5 bases, with 9 bases lying between them. CDR3 loop: CASSLSSWGDTQYF. CDR3 in DNA: TGTGCCAGCAGTTTATCATCATGGGGAGATACGCAGTATTTT.

This clonotype has more than one count but fewer than ten. The chain has TRBV20-1 and TRBJ1-3; no reliable D call. This CDR3 comprises 14 residues. Trimming pared 3 bases from V and 1 base from J, leaving 10 bases between. Germline V lookup: CDR1 DFQATT, CDR2 SNEGSKA (reference sequence). The DNA for the CDR3 is TGCAGTGCTAGGAGAGGTAGTTCTGGAAACACCATATATTTT. Its translation: CSARRGSSGNTIYF.

This clonotype was found many times. The chain uses TRBV5-1 and TRBJ2-5; 11 bases are a match to TRBD2. This CDR3 spans 14 amino acids. Germline V CDR1 and CDR2: SGHRS, YFSETQ. The V and J ends lost 3 bases and 3 bases, in that order; junction bases with no gene match: 1. The CDR3 nucleotides read TGCGCCAGCAGCTCGGGACTAGCGGAAGAGACCCAGTACTTC. Amino acid sequence: CASSSGLAEETQYF.

This clonotype was detected many times. The rearrangement links TRBV6-6 to TRBJ1-1, with D uncertain. This CDR3 contains 15 residues. Germline V lookup: CDR1 MNHNY, CDR2 SVGAGI (reference sequence). With 0 bases removed from V and 1 base from J, the gap between germline ends came to 9 bases. CDR3 sequence reads: CASSYSGGKNTEAFF. Written as DNA, the CDR3 is TGTGCCAGCAGTTACTCGGGAGGCAAGAACACTGAAGCTTTCTTT.

In its sample, this clonotype was seen a few times. A much larger clone sits a single nucleotide away, making a read error possible. The V gene is TRBV7-2, the J gene TRBJ2-5; D is possibly TRBD2 (7 bases). V was pared by 5 bases and J by 11 bases, with 21 bases between. Germline V gene lookup returns CDR1 SGHTA and CDR2 FQGNSA. The CDR3 has 14 residues. CDR3 bases: TGTGCCAGCAGCCCGCGGGGGCTATACAATGAGCAGTACTTC. The encoded protein is CASSPRGLYNEQYF.

This clonotype was observed at least ten times. The chain has TRBV2 and TRBJ2-7; TRBD1 agrees at 7 bases. The CDR3 contains 14 residues. V dropped 7 bases and J dropped 2; count of bases not matched to a gene: 8. Germline V CDR1 and CDR2: SNHLY, FYNNEI. In nucleotides, the CDR3 is TGTGCCAGCACAGGGACAGCTACCACCTACGAGCAGTACTTC. As protein: CASTGTATTYEQYF. The whole variable domain, filled in from reference TRBV2 and TRBJ2-7, reads EPEVTQTPSHQVTQMGQEVILRCVPISNHLYFYWYRQILGQKVEFLVSFYNNEISEKSEIFDDQFSVERPDGSNFTLKIRSTKLEDSAMYFCASTGTATTYEQYFGPGTRLTVT.

This sequence joins TRBV7-6 and TRBJ2-3; 8 bases fit TRBD2. The germline CDR1 and CDR2 sequences are SGHVS and FNYEAQ. Losses at the gene ends were 2 bases for V and 0 bases for J; bases not matched to a gene: 7. The CDR3 loop spans 17 amino acids. DNA for the CDR3: TGTGCCAGCAGCTTATTTAGCGGGGAATCTAGCACAGATACGCAGTATTTT. Its translation: CASSLFSGESSTDTQYF.

This clonotype occurred many times. The J gene is TRBJ1-2, the V gene TRBV5-1; no clear D. V dropped 0 bases and J dropped 3 bases, with 12 bases sitting between them. Germline lookup yields CDR1 SGHRS and CDR2 YFSETQ. CDR3 length: 15 amino acids. The CDR3 loop reads CASSLAWQADYGYTF. As DNA, the CDR3 is TGCGCCAGCAGCTTGGCTTGGCAGGCCGACTATGGCTACACCTTC. The full variable domain, in which reference TRBV5-1 and TRBJ1-2 provide the parts outside the CDR3, is KAGVTQTPRYLIKTRGQQVTLSCSPISGHRSVSWYQQTPGQGLQFLFEYFSETQRNKGNFPGRFSGRQFSNSRSEMNVSTLELGDSALYLCASSLAWQADYGYTFGSGTRLTVV.

In this sample, this clonotype turned up a few times. The genes are TRBV30 and TRBJ1-4; D unclear. V shed 2 bases and J shed 7 bases, with 11 bases lying between them. CDR3 size: 13 residues. CDR1 is GTSNPN and CDR2 is SVGIG in the germline V gene (reference sequence). Here the CDR3 reads CAWSPQMGEKLFF. The CDR3 DNA follows: TGTGCCTGGAGTCCCCAAATGGGTGAAAAACTGTTTTTT.

This clonotype was recorded many times. This chain uses TRBV5-6 with TRBJ2-1; tentative D call: TRBD2 (7 bases). Trimming cost V 1 base and J 8 bases, with 19 bases left between them. Germline CDR1 SGHDT, CDR2 YYEEEE. The CDR3 has 16 amino acids. CDR3 sequence: CASSLRGRGLWDEQFF. The CDR3 coding sequence is TGTGCCAGCAGCTTGCGCGGGCGGGGGCTTTGGGATGAGCAGTTCTTC.